Listed below are T cell receptor beta chains from one sample, sequenced in a study of T cell responses to AZD1222 COVID-19 vaccine. Measured with immunoSEQ multiplex PCR; TCRdb has only the in-frame clones, and not every one. The sample holds some 140,000 clones, roughly 90% seen once. Sequencing was performed on peripheral blood, taken on day 0 of AZD1222 vaccination. The receptors derive from an adult in good health. Both conserved end residues are part of each CDR3. A D gene is named only where the DNA matches it firmly. Clone size is stated in some rows and not others, as once, few, many or a class when expanded.

clone_size	v_call	j_call	d_call	cdr3_aa	cdr3_nt
-	TRBV5-4	TRBJ1-1	TRBD1	CASSWGQINTEAFF	TGTGCCAGCAGCTGGGGACAGATCAACACTGAAGCTTTCTTT
-	TRBV19	TRBJ2-2	TRBD1	CASSNRDRGNGELFF	TGTGCCAGTAGTAACCGGGACAGGGGTAACGGGGAGCTGTTTTTT
-	TRBV4-1	TRBJ1-1	-	CASSQGSGVLWAFF	TGCGCCAGCAGCCAAGGGTCCGGAGTCTTGTGGGCTTTCTTT
-	TRBV29-1	TRBJ1-2	TRBD1	CSVGTGDGYGYTF	TGCAGCGTGGGGACAGGGGATGGCTATGGCTACACCTTC
-	TRBV19	TRBJ1-1	-	CASRDTMNTEAFF	TGTGCCAGTAGGGACACCATGAACACTGAAGCTTTCTTT
-	TRBV9	TRBJ1-3	-	CASSVEGNTIYF	TGTGCCAGCAGCGTAGAGGGAAACACCATATATTTT
-	TRBV15	TRBJ2-2	-	CATRGLEVPGELFF	TGTGCCACCCGTGGTCTGGAAGTTCCCGGGGAGCTGTTTTTT
once	TRBV12-3/TRBV12-4	TRBJ2-1	-	CASSREDNEQFF	TGTGCCAGCAGTCGCGAAGATAATGAGCAGTTCTTC
-	TRBV27	TRBJ1-1	-	CASSTGARNTEAFF	TGTGCCAGCAGTACCGGGGCCAGAAACACTGAAGCTTTCTTT
-	TRBV19	TRBJ1-1	TRBD1	CASSPGDRGNTEAFF	TGTGCCAGTAGTCCTGGCGACAGGGGGAACACTGAAGCTTTCTTT
-	TRBV11-2	TRBJ2-1	-	CASSWDLVGEQFF	TGTGCCAGCAGCTGGGACTTGGTCGGGGAGCAGTTCTTC
once	TRBV15	TRBJ2-1	TRBD2	CATSREPGRERANEQFF	TGTGCCACCAGCAGAGAGCCGGGGCGGGAGAGGGCCAATGAGCAGTTCTTC
-	TRBV7-9	TRBJ1-1	-	CASSPGRATEAFF	TGTGCCAGCAGCCCTGGAAGGGCCACTGAAGCTTTCTTT
once	TRBV7-2	TRBJ1-1	-	CASSLLPQGNTEAFF	TGTGCCAGCAGCTTATTGCCTCAGGGTAACACTGAAGCTTTCTTT
-	TRBV3-1/TRBV3-2	TRBJ2-3	-	CASSQAPLTVTSTDTQYF	TGTGCCAGCAGCCAGGCCCCCTTAACGGTCACTAGCACAGATACGCAGTATTTT
once	TRBV6-1	TRBJ1-1	-	CASRWGRDFEAFF	TGTGCCAGCAGATGGGGCAGGGACTTTGAAGCTTTCTTT